The text below deals with one T cell receptor beta chain. Its specificity is not known. The entry originates in a study of tumor-infiltrating lymphocytes in primary liver carcinoma. Across the study: Men and women, 30 to 69 years of age, made up the patients.

Germline V gene sequence: CDR1 SGHTA, CDR2 FQGTGA. There are 15 residues in the CDR3. Trimming at V came to 5 bases and at J to 7 bases, leaving 7 bases not matched to a gene. Broader study findings: Roughly 7-25% of top clones, and no more, occurred in all five tumor regions. Significantly larger top-250-clone fractions were found in tumors than in blood (p = 0.039).

The input was approximately 0.45 ug total RNA; TCR beta cDNA was made from it with a constant-region primer. Sequencing libraries for TCR beta derived from three nested multiplex PCR rounds that used slightly modified ARM-PCR. The study ran its first two PCR rounds for roughly 10 cycles each, using TRBV1-TRBV30 forward primers and a C-beta reverse primer. TCRdb analysed the multiplex PCR reads with MiXCR anew, one entry per CDR3 protein. The sample comprises 95,000 to 100,000 distinct CDR3 sequences, 55% to 80% of which are singletons, and around 12% rests with the top ten. Co-extraction of RNA and DNA was performed on about 18-30 mg of unsorted bulk tissue. Viable tumor cells exceeded 75% in all tumor samples.

This TCR came from a woman aged 60 to 75 with primary liver carcinoma and hepatitis B virus infection. What was sequenced was liver tumor tissue from sampling region 2. The sample's subset: tumor region T2, inferior pole. The V call is TRBV7-3, the J call TRBJ2-1, with 11 nucleotides matching TRBD1. This CDR3 reads CASSAQGQGGNEQFF. Written as DNA, the CDR3 is TGTGCCAGCAGCGCGCAGGGACAGGGGGGGAATGAGCAGTTCTTC.